This TCR beta chain stems from a study of T cells in localized non-small cell lung cancer. CDR1 and CDR2 from the germline V gene are SGHVS and FNYEAQ. The CDR3 length is 15 residues. J gave up 4 bases and V 5 bases, and 10 bases lay outside the gene matches. A note on this clone: The target antigen is unknown.

Study outcomes and limitations: Uninvolved adjacent lung showed peak T cell clonality, exceeding tumor.

TCRdb's copy holds only in-frame clones and misses some; the assay was immunoSEQ multiplex PCR. In the table there are tens of thousands of clones, around 93% of which are singletons. This receptor was obtained from a female donor older than 55 with stage I lung adenocarcinoma. The input for sequencing was peripheral blood, taken before any cancer treatment. This rearrangement joins TRBV7-6 to TRBJ2-5, with 7 nucleotides matching TRBD1. The CDR3 sequence is CASSLPTGAGETQYF. CDR3 sequence (DNA): TGTGCCAGCAGCCTTCCCACAGGGGCAGGAGAGACCCAGTACTTC. The full variable domain, in which reference TRBV7-6 and TRBJ2-5 provide the parts outside the CDR3, is GAGVSQSPRYKVTKRGQDVALRCDPISGHVSLYWYRQALGQGPEFLTYFNYEAQQDKSGLPNDRFSAERPEGSISTLTIQRTEQRDSAMYRCASSLPTGAGETQYFGPGTRLLVL.